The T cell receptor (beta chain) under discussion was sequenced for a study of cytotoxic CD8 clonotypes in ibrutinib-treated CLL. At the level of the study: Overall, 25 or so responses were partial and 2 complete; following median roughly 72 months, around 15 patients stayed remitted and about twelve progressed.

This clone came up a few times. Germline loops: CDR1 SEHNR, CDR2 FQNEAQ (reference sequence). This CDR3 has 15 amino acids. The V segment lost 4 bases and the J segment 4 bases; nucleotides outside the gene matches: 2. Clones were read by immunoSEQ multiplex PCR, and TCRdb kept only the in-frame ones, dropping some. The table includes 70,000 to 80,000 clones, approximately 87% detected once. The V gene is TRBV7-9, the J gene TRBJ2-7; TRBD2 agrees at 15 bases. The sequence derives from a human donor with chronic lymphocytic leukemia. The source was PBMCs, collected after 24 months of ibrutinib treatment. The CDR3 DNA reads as TGTGCCAGCAGCTCAGGACTAGCGGGAGGGTACGAGCAGTACTTC. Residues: CASSSGLAGGYEQYF. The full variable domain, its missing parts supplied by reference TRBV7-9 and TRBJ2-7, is DTGVSQNPRHKITKRGQNVTFRCDPISEHNRLYWYRQTLGQGPEFLTYFQNEAQLEKSRLLSDRFSAERPKGSFSTLEIQRTEQGDSAMYLCASSSGLAGGYEQYFGPGTRLTVT.